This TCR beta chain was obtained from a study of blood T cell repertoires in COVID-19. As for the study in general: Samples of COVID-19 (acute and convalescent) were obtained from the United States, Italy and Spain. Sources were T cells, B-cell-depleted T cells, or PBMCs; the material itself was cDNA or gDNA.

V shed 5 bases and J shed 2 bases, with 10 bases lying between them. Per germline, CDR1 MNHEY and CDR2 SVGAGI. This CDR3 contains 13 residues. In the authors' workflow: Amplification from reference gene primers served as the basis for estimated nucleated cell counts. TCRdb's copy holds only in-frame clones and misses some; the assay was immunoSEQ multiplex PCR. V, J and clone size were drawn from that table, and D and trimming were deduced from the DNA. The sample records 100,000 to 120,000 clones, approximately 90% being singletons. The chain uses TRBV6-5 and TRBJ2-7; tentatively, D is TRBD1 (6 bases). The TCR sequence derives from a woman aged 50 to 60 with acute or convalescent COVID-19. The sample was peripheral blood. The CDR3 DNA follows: TGTGCCAGCAGTACAGGGAAGACCTACGAGCAGTACTTC. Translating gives CASSTGKTYEQYF.